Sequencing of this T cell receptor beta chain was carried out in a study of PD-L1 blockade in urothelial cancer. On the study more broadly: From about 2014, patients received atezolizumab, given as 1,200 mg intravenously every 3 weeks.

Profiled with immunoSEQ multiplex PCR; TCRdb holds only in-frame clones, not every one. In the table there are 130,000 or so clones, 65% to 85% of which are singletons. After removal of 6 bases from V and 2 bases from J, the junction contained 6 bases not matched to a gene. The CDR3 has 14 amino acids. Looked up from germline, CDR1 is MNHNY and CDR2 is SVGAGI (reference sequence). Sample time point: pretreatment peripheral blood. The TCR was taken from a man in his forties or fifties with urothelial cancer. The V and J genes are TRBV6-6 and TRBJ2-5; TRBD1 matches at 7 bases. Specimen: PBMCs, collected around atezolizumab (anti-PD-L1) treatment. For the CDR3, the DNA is TGTGCCAGCAGACCCGGGACAGCTCAAGAGACCCAGTACTTC. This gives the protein CASRPGTAQETQYF.